What follows are 27 T cell receptor beta chains derived from one specimen sequenced in a study of blood T cell repertoires in COVID-19. Only in-frame clones appear in the TCRdb table, and some are missing; sequencing was by immunoSEQ multiplex PCR. The table records approximately 160,000 clones, about 88% of them present only once. The sequencing sample was made of peripheral blood. The receptors stem from a man in his sixties with active or convalescent COVID-19.

The chain employs TRBV5-1 and TRBJ2-3; no clear D. Trimming stripped 1 base from V and 6 bases from J, with 6 bases between. The CDR3 extends over 12 amino acids. In germline, CDR1 is SGHRS, CDR2 YFSETQ. The CDR3 DNA follows: TGCGCCAGCAGCTTGAGAGTGGATACGCAGTATTTT. It encodes CASSLRVDTQYF.

The chain couples TRBV6-1 to TRBJ1-2, with D possibly being TRBD1 (5 bases). Trimming pared 2 bases from V and 6 bases from J, leaving 7 bases between. Germline CDR1 and CDR2: MNHNS and SASEGT. The CDR3 sequence is 12 residues long. CDR3 residues: CASSETGDGYTF. The DNA for the CDR3 is TGTGCCAGCAGTGAAACAGGTGATGGCTACACCTTC.

The V call is TRBV5-1, the J call TRBJ2-3; 7 nucleotides align to TRBD1. The germline CDR1 and CDR2 sequences are SGHRS and YFSETQ. Losses at the gene ends were 0 bases for V and 4 bases for J; bases not matched to a gene: 11. This CDR3 is built from 17 residues. This chain's CDR3 is CASSLGGNRGVADTQYF. The CDR3 nucleotides are TGCGCCAGCAGCTTGGGTGGCAACAGGGGAGTAGCAGATACGCAGTATTTT.

The V call is TRBV7-9, the J call TRBJ2-4; 9 nucleotides agree with TRBD1. Germline CDR1 is SEHNR and CDR2 is FQNEAQ (reference sequence). The CDR3 is 17 residues long. V shed 5 bases and J 4 bases; nucleotides not matched to a gene: 12. As DNA, the CDR3 is TGTGCCAGCAGCCTAGTGGACAGGGGAGGAAGGAAAAACATTCAGTACTTC. It yields the protein CASSLVDRGGRKNIQYF.

V gene TRBV3-1 (or the pseudogene TRBV3-2) combines with J gene TRBJ2-1; 7 bases align to TRBD2. The V segment lost 2 bases and the J segment 4 bases; nucleotides outside the gene matches: 8. The CDR3 is 16 residues long. Per germline, CDR1 LGHDT and CDR2 YNNKEL (reference sequence). CDR3 coding DNA: TGTGCCAGCAGCCAACCCCGAGGGACTACTTACAATGAGCAGTTCTTC. Its translation: CASSQPRGTTYNEQFF.

V is TRBV2 and J is TRBJ2-2; possibly TRBD2 for D (6 bases). V lost 8 bases, J lost 1 base, and 8 bases lay in between. The germline V gene encodes CDR1 SNHLY and CDR2 FYNNEI. This CDR3 comprises 13 residues. The CDR3 here is CASGRMNTGELFF. In nucleotides, the CDR3 is TGTGCCAGCGGGAGGATGAACACCGGGGAGCTGTTTTTT.

This clone was found once. This chain links TRBV2 with TRBJ1-4; D possibly corresponds to TRBD1 (6 bases). Germline CDR1 is SNHLY and CDR2 is FYNNEI. This CDR3 region has 16 residues. V lost 7 bases and J 8 bases, leaving 23 bases between the germline ends. The CDR3 DNA follows: TGTGCCAGCAAGGGCCAGGGGTTCTTAGCGTGGGAAAAACTGTTTTTT. It is translated as CASKGQGFLAWEKLFF.

This rearrangement joins TRBV18 to TRBJ1-5; TRBD1 might be the D (6 bases). This CDR3 contains 14 residues. From germline, CDR1 is KGHSH and CDR2 LQKENI. The V and J ends lost 2 bases and 7 bases respectively, with 12 bases between them. The CDR3 DNA sequence: TGTGCCAGCTCACCAGGGGGCCCTGGACAGCCCCAGCATTTT. Protein product: CASSPGGPGQPQHF.

This rearrangement joins TRBV3-1 (or the pseudogene TRBV3-2) to TRBJ1-6; no clear D. Germline lookup yields CDR1 LGHDT and CDR2 YNNKEL (reference sequence). Between the trimmed V and J ends, which lost 0 bases and 9 bases, there was a span of 12 bases. The CDR3 loop spans 15 amino acids. The DNA for the CDR3 is TGTGCCAGCAGCCAAGAGAGGGTATTAACTTCACCCCTCCACTTT. It encodes CASSQERVLTSPLHF.

A word on this clone: One end of the junction does not line up with germline, which may come from a read error. This chain uses TRBV23-1 with TRBJ2-7, with a possible D match to TRBD1 (5 bases). TRBV23-1 is treated as an ORF (open reading frame) with a function not yet certain. This CDR3 comprises 13 residues. The chain's CDR3 is CASSQSSEGFRDF. In DNA form, the CDR3 reads TGCGCCAGCAGTCAATCATCGGAAGGGTTCAGGGACTTC.

The rearrangement joins TRBV10-3 to TRBJ1-3; 8 bases match TRBD1. The CDR3 runs 14 residues. J was trimmed by 5 bases and V by 4 bases; bases with no gene match: 4. The germline V gene encodes CDR1 ENHRY and CDR2 SYGVKD. The CDR3 reads CAISADRDRNTIYF. The CDR3 DNA reads as TGTGCCATCAGTGCGGACAGGGACAGAAACACCATATATTTT.

The chain uses TRBV6-5 and TRBJ2-7, with D tentatively TRBD1 (6 bases). Germline lookup yields CDR1 MNHEY and CDR2 SVGAGI. The length of the CDR3 is 16 residues. Trimming left V 2 bases short and J 3 bases short, with 17 bases between. The CDR3 spells CASSYTRPRGVYEQYF. The CDR3 DNA follows: TGTGCCAGCAGTTACACAAGGCCCAGGGGCGTCTACGAGCAGTACTTC.

J is TRBJ1-1 and V is TRBV20-1; TRBD1 matches 8 bases. The CDR3 sequence is 15 residues long. Germline V gives CDR1 DFQATT, CDR2 SNEGSKA (reference sequence). V shed 3 bases and J 4 bases; nucleotides not matched to a gene: 10. The CDR3 reads CSASPGQGWGTEAFF. CDR3 sequence (DNA): TGCAGTGCTAGTCCTGGACAGGGTTGGGGCACTGAAGCTTTCTTT.

The table lists this clone with a count of one. The same CDR3 is also encoded by other DNA sequences in this sample. J is TRBJ2-3 and V is TRBV24-1, with TRBD2 as a possible D gene (6 bases). The CDR3 spans 13 residues. Trimming pared 5 bases from V and 3 bases from J, leaving 8 bases between. From germline, CDR1 is KGHDR and CDR2 SFDVKD. The CDR3 DNA reads as TGTGCCACCAGTGGTGGAGGGACAGATACGCAGTATTTT. Encoded protein: CATSGGGTDTQYF.

The chain has TRBV9 and TRBJ2-2; maybe TRBD2 (5 bases). Germline loops: CDR1 SGDLS, CDR2 YYNGEE. CDR3 length: 14 amino acids. V shed 2 bases and J shed 5 bases, with 10 bases lying between them. Here the CDR3 DNA reads TGTGCCAGCAGCGTCGTGTCGGGAACCGGGGAGCTGTTTTTT. Translated, it gives CASSVVSGTGELFF. Full variable domain (rest looked up from reference TRBV9 and TRBJ2-2): DSGVTQTPKHLITATGQRVTLRCSPRSGDLSVYWYQQSLDQGLQFLIQYYNGEERAKGNILERFSAQQFPDLHSELNLSSLELGDSALYFCASSVVSGTGELFFGEGSRLTVL.

The chain recombines TRBV3-1 (or the pseudogene TRBV3-2) with TRBJ1-1; weak D call: TRBD1 (6 bases). Trimming took off 6 bases at V and 4 bases at J, with 12 bases between the two ends. The V gene's germline CDR1 is LGHDT and CDR2 YNNKEL (reference sequence). This CDR3 has 13 amino acids. CDR3 DNA: TGTGCCAGCAGAGATACAGGGAGCACTGAAGCTTTCTTT. Protein: CASRDTGSTEAFF.

The chain links TRBV20-1 to TRBJ2-1; no definite D call. V lost 6 bases to trimming and J lost 5 bases, with 8 bases between them. Per the germline V gene, CDR1 is DFQATT and CDR2 is SNEGSKA (reference sequence). The CDR3 length is 11 residues. CDR3 residues: CSAIPHNEQFF. The CDR3 DNA sequence: TGCAGTGCCATCCCCCACAATGAGCAGTTCTTC.

J is TRBJ1-2 and V is TRBV2, with 9 bases matching TRBD1. Per the germline V gene, CDR1 is SNHLY and CDR2 is FYNNEI. J was trimmed by 8 bases and V by 2 bases; bases with no gene match: 6. This CDR3 region has 14 residues. CDR3 nucleotides: TGTGCCAGCAGTGAACTTGGACAGGGGAACGGCTACACCTTC. Its protein is CASSELGQGNGYTF.

In this sample, this clone turned up a few times. The V and J genes are TRBV5-1 and TRBJ2-6; possibly TRBD1 for D (5 bases). V lost 1 base, J lost 2 bases, and 19 bases lay in between. The length of the CDR3 is 19 residues. Germline V lookup: CDR1 SGHRS, CDR2 YFSETQ. For the CDR3, the DNA is TGCGCCAGCAGCTTGCGCCTGGGCAAGGTAGGGGCTGGGGCCAACGTCCTGACTTTC. Its translation: CASSLRLGKVGAGANVLTF.

The chain joins TRBV2 to TRBJ1-6, with D unclear. Germline V gene sequence: CDR1 SNHLY, CDR2 FYNNEI. V lost 7 bases, J lost 0 bases, and 7 bases lay in between. The length of the CDR3 is 14 residues. CDR3 in amino acids: CASKSSSYNSPLHF. The CDR3 nucleotides are TGTGCCAGCAAGTCTAGCTCCTATAATTCACCCCTCCACTTT. Supplemented by reference TRBV2 and TRBJ1-6, the full variable domain reads EPEVTQTPSHQVTQMGQEVILRCVPISNHLYFYWYRQILGQKVEFLVSFYNNEISEKSEIFDDQFSVERPDGSNFTLKIRSTKLEDSAMYFCASKSSSYNSPLHFGNGTRLTVT.

This clone was recorded a few times. The CDR3 DNA follows: TGTGCCAGCAGCTTCCTAGCGGGTTTATCAAATGAGCAGTTCTTC. Translated, it gives CASSFLAGLSNEQFF. The chain couples TRBV7-9 to TRBJ2-1, with TRBD2 matching over 8 bases. CDR1 is SEHNR, CDR2 FQNEAQ, per germline (reference sequence). The CDR3 runs to 15 residues. Unmatched junction bases numbered 8, after V lost 3 bases and J lost 7 bases.

This clone was seen just once. The chain carries TRBV5-1 and TRBJ1-4; maybe TRBD1 (6 bases). The CDR3 covers 14 residues. Between the trimmed V and J ends, which lost 7 bases and 2 bases, there was a span of 12 bases. Germline V lookup: CDR1 SGHRS, CDR2 YFSETQ. Here the CDR3 DNA reads TGCGCCAGCGGCTGGGGGCTTACTAATGAAAAACTGTTTTTT. Amino acid sequence: CASGWGLTNEKLFF.

The chain joins TRBV27 to TRBJ2-7; D might be TRBD1 (6 bases). Germline V CDR1 and CDR2: MNHEY, SMNVEV (reference sequence). The CDR3 consists of 13 residues. Trimming took off 2 bases at V and 6 bases at J, with 11 bases between the two ends. The CDR3 spells CASSLNRVREQYF. For the CDR3, the DNA is TGTGCCAGCAGTTTAAACAGGGTTCGCGAGCAGTACTTC.

This rearrangement joins TRBV4-2 to TRBJ1-3; D unclear. CDR3 size: 14 residues. Looked up from germline, CDR1 is LGHNA and CDR2 is YNFKEQ. Deletions cut 0 bases from V and 3 bases from J, with 6 bases between. The DNA for the CDR3 is TGTGCCAGCAGCCAAGACCGGGTTGGAAACACCATATATTTT. It translates to CASSQDRVGNTIYF.

The chain couples TRBV10-3 to TRBJ1-1, with 9 nucleotides matching TRBD1. The CDR3 runs to 16 residues. Germline CDR1 is ENHRY and CDR2 is SYGVKD. Trimming took 3 bases from V and 5 from J; bases not matched to a gene: 10. CDR3 coding DNA: TGTGCCATCAGTGATTCAATTACAGGGGGCCGGACTGAAGCTTTCTTT. This encodes CAISDSITGGRTEAFF.

The V gene is TRBV5-1, the J gene TRBJ1-5; D is perhaps TRBD1 (6 bases). V shed 0 bases and J shed 6 bases, with 13 bases lying between them. The germline gives CDR1 SGHRS, CDR2 YFSETQ. The CDR3 covers 15 residues. CDR3 DNA sequence: TGCGCCAGCAGCTTGGAGGGGGACCCCAGTCAGCCCCAGCATTTT. Translated, it gives CASSLEGDPSQPQHF.

This chain connects TRBV6-5 to TRBJ1-1; D remains ambiguous. CDR3 length: 15 amino acids. Trimming stripped 8 bases from V and 1 base from J, with 17 bases between. Germline V lookup: CDR1 MNHEY, CDR2 SVGAGI. The CDR3, as DNA: TGTGCCAGCGGAGGCTCAATGGATAAGAACACTGAAGCTTTCTTT. Translated: CASGGSMDKNTEAFF.